This T cell receptor beta chain was documented in a study of blood T cell repertoires in COVID-19. Across the whole study: Samples representing acute and convalescent COVID-19 were sourced from the United States, Italy and Spain. Sample material is recorded as cDNA or gDNA derived from T cells, B-cell-depleted T cells, or PBMCs.

Between the trimmed V and J ends, which lost 3 bases and 4 bases, there was a span of 13 bases. This CDR3 has 15 residues. CDR1 and CDR2 (germline): SGHAT, FQNNGV. In the authors' workflow: Quantification of nucleated cells was approximated via reference gene primer amplification. The repertoire was sequenced with immunoSEQ multiplex PCR; TCRdb's copy has only in-frame clones and lacks some. The DNA was the basis for D and trimming; V, J and clone size are from that table. The data hold 130,000 to 150,000 clones, with roughly nine tenths observed a single time. The chain carries TRBV11-2 and TRBJ2-1, with D perhaps TRBD2 (5 bases). The sample comprised peripheral blood. The clonotype was recovered from a woman aged 55-70 years with active COVID-19. The DNA for the CDR3 is TGTGCCAGCAGCTTCGGCCGTGGACTGTACAATGAGCAGTTCTTC. It encodes CASSFGRGLYNEQFF.